A selection of T cell receptor beta chains follows, all from one sample in a study of regulatory T cells in long-lasting Graves disease. Via MiXCR, TCRdb re-called the multiplex PCR reads, giving one row per CDR3 protein. In the table there are 370,000 or so distinct CDR3 sequences, under 20% of which are singletons. The data also belong to a second study, concerning T cells in Graves' hyperthyroidism and ophthalmopathy.

The sequencing here drew on peripheral blood mononuclear cells (PBMCs), taken at new diagnosis, from a patient treated with antithyroid drugs. These TCRs come from a woman aged 18-29 years with Graves disease. The conserved cysteine and the conserved F or W are not part of the CDR3 here.

J gene	V gene	CDR3 protein
TRBJ2-6	TRBV2	ASSESGANVLT
TRBJ2-7	TRBV10-3	ATHPAGDNSYEQY
TRBJ1-2	TRBV7-2	ASSLTDTNYGYT
TRBJ2-3	TRBV10-3	AISEAAGLLDTQY
TRBJ1-5	TRBV6-1	ASTDRGLASQPQH
TRBJ2-7	TRBV6-1	ASSIQGELHKQY
TRBJ2-7	TRBV30	AWSSDSGEQY
TRBJ1-4	TRBV6-2/TRBV6-3	ASSYLGRHNEKLF
TRBJ1-6	TRBV7-8	ASSFLQGKGSPLH
TRBJ1-3	TRBV7-9	ASSSLEWGAGNTIY
TRBJ1-2	TRBV12-3/TRBV12-4	ASTQGLTSGGYT
TRBJ2-1	TRBV20-1	SGGTNYNEQF
TRBJ1-2	TRBV4-1	ASSQKSDYGYT
TRBJ2-2	TRBV20-1	SANYGGAEVGELL
TRBJ1-6	TRBV5-5	ASSWGTEFSPLH
TRBJ2-1	TRBV20-1	SARDVRGSVYNEQF
TRBJ1-1	TRBV2	ASSSGTGDGAF
TRBJ2-2	TRBV28	ASSPDRMGTGELF
TRBJ2-3	TRBV6-1	ASSRHFSSTDTQY
TRBJ2-2	TRBV20-1	SARAFHSRQGDTGELF
TRBJ2-1	TRBV7-3	ASSLHGTGYNEQF
TRBJ2-5	TRBV29-1	SVEDAGGKTQY
TRBJ1-1	TRBV11-1	ASSLMDRGRSVNTEAF
TRBJ1-1	TRBV7-9	ASSSHDSNTEAF
TRBJ1-1	TRBV11-2	ASSSQGTNTEAF
TRBJ1-4	TRBV7-9	ASSPDEEKLF
TRBJ1-5	TRBV19	ASSIMPGGNNQPQH
TRBJ2-7	TRBV10-2	ASSTGHEQY
TRBJ2-3	TRBV11-3	ASSPTGTPGTDTQY